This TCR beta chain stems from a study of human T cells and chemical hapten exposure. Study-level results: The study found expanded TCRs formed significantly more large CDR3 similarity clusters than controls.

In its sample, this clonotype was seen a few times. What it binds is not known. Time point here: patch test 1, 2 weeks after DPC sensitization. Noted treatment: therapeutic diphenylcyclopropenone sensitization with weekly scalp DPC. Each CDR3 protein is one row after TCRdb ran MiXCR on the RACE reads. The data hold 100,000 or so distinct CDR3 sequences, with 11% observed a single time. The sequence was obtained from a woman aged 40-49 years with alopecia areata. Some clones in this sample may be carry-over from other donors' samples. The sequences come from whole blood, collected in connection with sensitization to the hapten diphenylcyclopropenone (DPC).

In DNA form, the CDR3 reads TGTGCCAGCTCTAGTTTAGCGGGAGCCACGAACACCGGGGAGCTGTTTTTT. Amino acids: CASSSLAGATNTGELFF. The rearrangement uses TRBV6-4 and TRBJ2-2; TRBD2 matches at 9 bases. CDR1 MRHNA and CDR2 SNTAGT come from the germline V gene. V shed 8 bases and J 0 bases; nucleotides not matched to a gene: 10. CDR3 length: 17 residues.